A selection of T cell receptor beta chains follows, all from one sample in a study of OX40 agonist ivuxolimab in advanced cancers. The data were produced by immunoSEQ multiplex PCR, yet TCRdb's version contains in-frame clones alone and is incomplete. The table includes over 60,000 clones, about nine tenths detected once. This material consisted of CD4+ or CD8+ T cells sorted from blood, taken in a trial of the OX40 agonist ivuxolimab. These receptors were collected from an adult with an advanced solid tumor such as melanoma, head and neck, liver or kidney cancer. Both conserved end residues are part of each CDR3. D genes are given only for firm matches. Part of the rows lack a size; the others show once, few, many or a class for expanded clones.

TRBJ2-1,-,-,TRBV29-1,CSVERADSYNEQFF,TGCAGCGTTGAAAGAGCGGACTCCTACAATGAGCAGTTCTTC
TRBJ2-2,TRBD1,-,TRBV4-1,CASSRGTGRLSGELFF,TGCGCCAGCAGCCGAGGGACAGGGCGGCTCTCCGGGGAGCTGTTTTTT
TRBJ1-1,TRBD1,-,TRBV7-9,CASSSQGQINTEAFF,TGTGCCAGCAGCTCCCAGGGACAGATAAACACTGAAGCTTTCTTT
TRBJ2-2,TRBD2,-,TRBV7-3,CASSLGTSEISGELFF,TGTGCCAGCAGCTTAGGGACTAGCGAAATCTCCGGGGAGCTGTTTTTT
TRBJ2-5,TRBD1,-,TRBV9,CASSVRDSQIFQETQYF,TGTGCCAGCAGCGTACGGGACAGCCAGATTTTTCAAGAGACCCAGTACTTC
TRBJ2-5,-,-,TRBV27,CASSRLRTRETQYF,TGTGCCAGCAGCCGCCTAAGAACCCGGGAGACCCAGTACTTC
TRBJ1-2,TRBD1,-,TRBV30,CAWRGTGDGYTF,TGTGCCTGGAGGGGGACAGGGGATGGCTACACCTTC
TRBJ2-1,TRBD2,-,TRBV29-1,CSVAGTSGVSSSYNEQFF,TGCAGCGTTGCAGGAACTAGCGGGGTTTCGAGCTCCTACAATGAGCAGTTCTTC
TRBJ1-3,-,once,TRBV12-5,CASGTGPGNTIYF,TGTGCTAGTGGAACGGGGCCTGGAAACACCATATATTTT
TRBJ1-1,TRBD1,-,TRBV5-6,CASSFSGQTLRAEAFF,TGTGCCAGCAGCTTCTCGGGACAGACGCTTCGGGCTGAAGCTTTCTTT
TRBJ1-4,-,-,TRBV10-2,CASSDHRSDEKLFF,TGCGCCAGCAGCGATCACCGAAGTGACGAAAAACTGTTTTTT
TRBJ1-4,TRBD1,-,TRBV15,CATSRGPGQGDGKLFF,TGTGCCACCAGCAGAGGCCCCGGACAGGGTGATGGAAAACTGTTTTTT
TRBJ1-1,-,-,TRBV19,CASSIQGISEAFF,TGTGCCAGTAGTATACAGGGTATCTCTGAAGCTTTCTTT
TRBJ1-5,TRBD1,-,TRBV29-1,CSVADRNQPQHF,TGCAGCGTTGCGGACAGGAATCAGCCCCAGCATTTT
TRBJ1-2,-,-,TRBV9,CASSVVGSGNYGYTF,TGTGCCAGCAGCGTAGTTGGTTCGGGGAACTATGGCTACACCTTC
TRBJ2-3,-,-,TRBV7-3,CASSLTGRGGLWSTDTQYF,TGTGCCAGCAGCTTAACTGGCCGGGGAGGCCTATGGAGCACAGATACGCAGTATTTT
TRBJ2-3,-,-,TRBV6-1,CASSEAWRGSGDTQYF,TGTGCCAGCAGTGAAGCTTGGCGGGGCTCGGGAGATACGCAGTATTTT
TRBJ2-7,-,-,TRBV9,CASSPQLGHSRYEQYF,TGTGCCAGCAGCCCCCAGCTGGGACACAGTCGCTACGAGCAGTACTTC
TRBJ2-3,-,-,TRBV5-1,CASSEVTDTQYF,TGCGCCAGCAGCGAGGTGACAGATACGCAGTATTTT
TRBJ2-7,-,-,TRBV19,CASTAESYEQYF,TGTGCCAGTACGGCGGAATCCTACGAGCAGTACTTC
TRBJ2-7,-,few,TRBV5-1,CASSLIAGPSTYEQYF,TGCGCCAGCAGCTTAATTGCCGGTCCCTCCACCTACGAGCAGTACTTC
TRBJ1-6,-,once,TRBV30,CAWSVLGAGDSPLHF,TGTGCCTGGAGTGTACTTGGGGCTGGGGATTCACCCCTCCACTTT
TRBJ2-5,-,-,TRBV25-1,CASSEWEKETQYF,TGTGCCAGCAGTGAATGGGAGAAGGAGACCCAGTACTTC
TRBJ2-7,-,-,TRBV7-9,CASSPPGPRGTYEQYF,TGTGCCAGCAGCCCCCCGGGCCCTAGAGGTACCTACGAGCAGTACTTC
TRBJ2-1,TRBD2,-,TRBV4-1,CASSQEGSGRRNEQFF,TGCGCCAGCAGCCAAGAGGGTAGCGGGAGAAGGAATGAGCAGTTCTTC
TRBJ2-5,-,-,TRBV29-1,CSGKSGKETQYF,TGCAGCGGCAAAAGTGGGAAAGAGACCCAGTACTTC
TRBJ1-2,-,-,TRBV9,CASSVGSGKGGYTF,TGTGCCAGCAGCGTAGGGTCCGGGAAGGGTGGCTACACCTTC
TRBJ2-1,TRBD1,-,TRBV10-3,CAIRDSSSDEQFF,TGTGCCATCCGGGACAGTTCTAGTGATGAGCAGTTCTTC
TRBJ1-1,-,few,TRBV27,CASSLLGTENTEAFF,TGTGCCAGCAGTTTGTTGGGGACTGAGAACACTGAAGCTTTCTTT
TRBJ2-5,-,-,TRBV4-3,CASSQDLGADPETQYF,TGCGCCAGCAGCCAAGATTTGGGGGCCGACCCCGAGACCCAGTACTTC
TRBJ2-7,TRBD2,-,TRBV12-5,CASAYGASGTYEQYF,TGTGCTAGTGCCTATGGGGCTAGCGGGACCTACGAGCAGTACTTC
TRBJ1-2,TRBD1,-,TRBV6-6,CASSSSGGPGYTF,TGTGCCAGCAGTTCGTCAGGGGGCCCTGGCTACACCTTC